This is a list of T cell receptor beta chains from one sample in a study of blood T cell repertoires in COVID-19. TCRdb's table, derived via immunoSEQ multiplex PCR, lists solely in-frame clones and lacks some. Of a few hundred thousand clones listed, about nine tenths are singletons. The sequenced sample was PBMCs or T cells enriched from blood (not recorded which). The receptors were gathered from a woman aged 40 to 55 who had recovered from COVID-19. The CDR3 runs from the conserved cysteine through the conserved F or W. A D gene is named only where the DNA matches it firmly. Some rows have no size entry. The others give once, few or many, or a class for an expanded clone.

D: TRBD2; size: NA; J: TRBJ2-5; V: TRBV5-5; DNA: TGTGCCAGCAGCTTTTCACTAGCGGCGTCCAAGCGTGAGACCCAGTACTTC; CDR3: CASSFSLAASKRETQYF
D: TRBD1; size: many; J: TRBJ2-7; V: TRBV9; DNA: TGTGCCAGCAGCGCCCTTGGGACAGGCTACGAGCAGTACTTC; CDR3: CASSALGTGYEQYF
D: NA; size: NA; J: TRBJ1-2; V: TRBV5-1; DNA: TGCGCCAGCAGCTTCGGGGGTTCGGATGGCTACACCTTC; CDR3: CASSFGGSDGYTF
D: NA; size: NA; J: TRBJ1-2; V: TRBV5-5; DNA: TGTGCCAGCAGCAGCACAGCCCTCTACTATGGCTACACCTTC; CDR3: CASSSTALYYGYTF
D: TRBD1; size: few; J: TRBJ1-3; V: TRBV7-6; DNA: TGTGCCAGCAGCAAGGACAGGGGGCATTTTGGAAACACCATATATTTT; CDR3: CASSKDRGHFGNTIYF
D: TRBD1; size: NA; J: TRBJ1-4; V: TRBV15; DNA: TGTGCCACCAGCACCGGACAGGGGGCAACTAATGAAAAACTGTTTTTT; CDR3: CATSTGQGATNEKLFF
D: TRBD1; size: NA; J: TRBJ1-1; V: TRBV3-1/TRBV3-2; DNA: TGTGCCAGCAGCCGGCAGGGGGCGGGAAACACTGAAGCTTTCTTT; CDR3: CASSRQGAGNTEAFF
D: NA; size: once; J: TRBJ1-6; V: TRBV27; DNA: TGTGCCAGCAGCCCTCAGGGACTAAGGCGCAATTCACCCCTCCACTTT; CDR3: CASSPQGLRRNSPLHF
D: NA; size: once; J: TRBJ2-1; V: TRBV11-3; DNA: TGTGCCAGCAGCTTAGTAATAGATGAGCAGTTCTTC; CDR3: CASSLVIDEQFF
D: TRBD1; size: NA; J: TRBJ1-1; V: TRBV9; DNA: TGTGCCAGCAGCGCCTGGGACAGGGGGGCTGAAGCTTTCTTT; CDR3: CASSAWDRGAEAFF
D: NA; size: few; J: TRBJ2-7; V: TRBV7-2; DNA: TGTGCCAGCAGCCCTGGGGGGACGGAAGCCTACGAGCAGTACTTC; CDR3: CASSPGGTEAYEQYF
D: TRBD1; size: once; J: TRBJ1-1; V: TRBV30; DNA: TGTGCCGGGAACCCAGGGGGCGGAACTGAAGCTTTCTTT; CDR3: CAGNPGGGTEAFF
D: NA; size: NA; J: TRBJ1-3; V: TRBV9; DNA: TGTGCCAGCAGCGTAGGAGAGAGAAACACCATATATTTT; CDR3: CASSVGERNTIYF
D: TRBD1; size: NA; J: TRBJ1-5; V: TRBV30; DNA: TGTGCCTGGAGTGAGGGGGCGGACAATCAGCCCCAGCATTTT; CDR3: CAWSEGADNQPQHF
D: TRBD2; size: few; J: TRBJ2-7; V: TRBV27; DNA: TGTGCCAGCAGCCCGGGAGGGGGGTGGTCCTACGAGCAGTACTTC; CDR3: CASSPGGGWSYEQYF
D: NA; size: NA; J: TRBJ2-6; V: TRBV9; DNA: TGTGCCAGCACCCGGTCTTTGGGCGATATCTCTGGGGCCAACGTCCTGACTTTC; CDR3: CASTRSLGDISGANVLTF
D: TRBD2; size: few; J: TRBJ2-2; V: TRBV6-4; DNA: TGTGCCAGTCGGTTAACTAGCGGGAGGCCCGTGAACACCGGGGAGCTGTTTTTT; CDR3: CASRLTSGRPVNTGELFF
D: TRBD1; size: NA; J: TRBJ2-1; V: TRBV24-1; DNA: TGTGCCACCAGTGATTCCCAGCCGGGACAGGGATTAAGCTCCTACAATGAGCAGTTCTTC; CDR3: CATSDSQPGQGLSSYNEQFF
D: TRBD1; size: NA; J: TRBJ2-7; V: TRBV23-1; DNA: TGCGCCAGCAGTCAATCGGCCGAAAAAGTCGGACAGGGAAGCTACGAGCAGTACTTC; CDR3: CASSQSAEKVGQGSYEQYF
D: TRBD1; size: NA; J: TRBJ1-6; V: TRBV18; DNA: TGTGCCACCACGACCGGGACAGGGGATTCACCCCTCCACTTT; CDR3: CATTTGTGDSPLHF
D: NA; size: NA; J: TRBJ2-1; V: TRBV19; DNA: TGTGCCAGTAGTTCGTCAGGGCGTGAGCAGTTCTTC; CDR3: CASSSSGREQFF
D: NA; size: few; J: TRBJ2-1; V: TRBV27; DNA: TGTGCCAGCAGTTTAGCCCTGAGGAATGAGCAGTTCTTC; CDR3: CASSLALRNEQFF
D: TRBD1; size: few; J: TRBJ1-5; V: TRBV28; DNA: TGTGCCAGCCGGGACAGGACCCAGCCCCAGCATTTT; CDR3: CASRDRTQPQHF
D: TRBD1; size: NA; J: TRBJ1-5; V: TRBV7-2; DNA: TGTGCCAGCAGCCCTCCCGGACAGGGAGGGGGACAGCCCCAGCATTTT; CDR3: CASSPPGQGGGQPQHF
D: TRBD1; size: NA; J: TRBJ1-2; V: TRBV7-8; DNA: TGTGCCAGCAGCTTGGACAGGAGCCATTATGGCTACACCTTC; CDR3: CASSLDRSHYGYTF
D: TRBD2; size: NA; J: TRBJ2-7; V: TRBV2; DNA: TGTGCCAGCGCGGTACGTCCGGAGCGGGGTTACGAGCAGTACTTC; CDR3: CASAVRPERGYEQYF
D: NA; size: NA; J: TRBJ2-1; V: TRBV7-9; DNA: TGTGCCAGCAGCCCGACCCTTAGCGGAAACAATGAGCAGTTCTTC; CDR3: CASSPTLSGNNEQFF
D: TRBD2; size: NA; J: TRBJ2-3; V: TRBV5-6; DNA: TGTGCCAGCGAGTTGCGGACTAGCGGGAGAGATACGCAGTATTTT; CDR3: CASELRTSGRDTQYF
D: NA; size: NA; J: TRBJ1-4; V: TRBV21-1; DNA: NA; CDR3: CAYVAGGNEKLFF
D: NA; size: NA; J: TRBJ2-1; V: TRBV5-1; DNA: TGCGCCAGCAGCTCGGCAGGGGGCATGGCTAGCGGGGACAATGAGCAGTTCTTC; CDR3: CASSSAGGMASGDNEQFF
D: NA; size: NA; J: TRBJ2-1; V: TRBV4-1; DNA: TGCGCCAGCAGCTCATCCGCCAGCGAGTACAATGAGCAGTTCTTC; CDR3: CASSSSASEYNEQFF
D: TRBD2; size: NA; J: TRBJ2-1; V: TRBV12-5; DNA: TGTGCTAGTGGTGGGGGGACTAGCGACCACAATGAGCAGTTCTTC; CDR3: CASGGGTSDHNEQFF
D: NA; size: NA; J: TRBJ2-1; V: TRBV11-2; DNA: TGTGCCAGCAGCTTAGAAACAAACAATGAGCAGTTCTTC; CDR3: CASSLETNNEQFF
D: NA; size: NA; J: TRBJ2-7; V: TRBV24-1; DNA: TGTGCCACCCGGGACTCACACTACGAGCAGTACTTC; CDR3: CATRDSHYEQYF
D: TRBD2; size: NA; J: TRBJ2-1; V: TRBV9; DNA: TGTGCCAGCAGCGTAGATCCCTCAGCTAGCGGGAATCCCAATGAGCAGTTCTTC; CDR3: CASSVDPSASGNPNEQFF
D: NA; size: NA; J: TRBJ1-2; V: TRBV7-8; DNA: TGTGCCAGCAGCCGTAAATCTAACTATGGCTACACCTTC; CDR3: CASSRKSNYGYTF
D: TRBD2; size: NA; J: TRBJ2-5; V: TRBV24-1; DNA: TGTGCCACCAGTGATGGGACTAGGCCCATCCAAGAGACCCAGTACTTC; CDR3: CATSDGTRPIQETQYF
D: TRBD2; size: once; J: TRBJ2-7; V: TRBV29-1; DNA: TGCAGCGTCCGGACTAGCGGGAATTACGAGCAGTACTTC; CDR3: CSVRTSGNYEQYF
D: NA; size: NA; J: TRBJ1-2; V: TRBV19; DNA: TGTGCCAGTAGTATTGCCAGTCTTATTAACTATGGCTACACCTTC; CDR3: CASSIASLINYGYTF
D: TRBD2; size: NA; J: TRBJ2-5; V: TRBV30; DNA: TGTGCCTGGAGTGGCGGACTAGCGGCTGAGACCCAGTACTTC; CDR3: CAWSGGLAAETQYF
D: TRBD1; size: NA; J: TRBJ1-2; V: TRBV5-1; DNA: TGCGCCAGCAGCTTAAGTACGGGACAGGGGGTGATCTATGGCTACACCTTC; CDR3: CASSLSTGQGVIYGYTF
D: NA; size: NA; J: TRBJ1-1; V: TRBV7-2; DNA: TGTGCCAGCAGCTTAGAGAGGGGGACTGAAGCTTTCTTT; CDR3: CASSLERGTEAFF
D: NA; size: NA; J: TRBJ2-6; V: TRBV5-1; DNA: TGCGCCAGCAGCGCAGAAACCTCTGGGGCCAACGTCCTGACTTTC; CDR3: CASSAETSGANVLTF
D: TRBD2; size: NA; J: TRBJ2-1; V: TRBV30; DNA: TGTGCCTGGAGTGTTGGTCTAGCGGGAGTTAGGAATGAGCAGTTCTTC; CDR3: CAWSVGLAGVRNEQFF